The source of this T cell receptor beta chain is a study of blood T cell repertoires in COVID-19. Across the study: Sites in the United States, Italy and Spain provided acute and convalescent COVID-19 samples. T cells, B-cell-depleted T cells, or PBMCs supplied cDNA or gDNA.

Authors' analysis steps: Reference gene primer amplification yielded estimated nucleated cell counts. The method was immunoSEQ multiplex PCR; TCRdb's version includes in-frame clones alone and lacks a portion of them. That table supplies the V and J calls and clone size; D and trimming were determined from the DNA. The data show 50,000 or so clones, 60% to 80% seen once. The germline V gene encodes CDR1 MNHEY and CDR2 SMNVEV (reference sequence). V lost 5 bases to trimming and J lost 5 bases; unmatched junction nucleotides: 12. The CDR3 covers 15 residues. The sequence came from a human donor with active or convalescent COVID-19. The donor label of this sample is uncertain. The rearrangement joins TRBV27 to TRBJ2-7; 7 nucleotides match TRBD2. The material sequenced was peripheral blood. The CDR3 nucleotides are TGTGCCAGCAGTATCCCCGGGACTACCTCTAACGAGCAGTACTTC. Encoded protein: CASSIPGTTSNEQYF.